The 14 T cell receptor beta chains reported below all come from one sample, sequenced in a study of early T cells in non-severe SARS-CoV-2 infection. TCRdb analysed the 5' RACE reads with MiXCR anew, one entry per CDR3 protein. Of about 52,000 distinct CDR3 sequences listed, approximately 11% are singletons. The sample comprised whole blood. The receptor source for this set is an adult who was a healthcare worker with PCR-confirmed SARS-CoV-2 infection or an uninfected control (not recorded which).

This clonotype was observed many times. The chain combines TRBV6-5 with TRBJ2-5; maybe TRBD2 (6 bases). The V and J ends lost 5 bases and 4 bases respectively, with 23 bases between them. This CDR3 has 17 amino acids. Germline V gene data show CDR1 as MNHEY and CDR2 as SVGAGI. CDR3 bases: TGTGCCAGCAGTCATAGGGTCCACGGGAGTGTAGTAGAGACCCAGTACTTC. The encoded protein is CASSHRVHGSVVETQYF.

With respect to this clonotype: One junction end does not reproduce the germline sequence, and a read error may be involved. The chain couples TRBV3-1 to TRBJ1-1; possible D gene TRBD1, 6 bases. The germline gives CDR1 LGHDT, CDR2 YNNKEL (reference sequence). The CDR3 totals 12 residues. As DNA, the CDR3 is TGTGCCAGCAGCGACAGGAACTCTGAAGCTTTCTTT. Protein sequence: CASSDRNSEAFF. Drawing the rest from reference TRBV3-1 and TRBJ1-1, the complete variable domain is DTAVSQTPKYLVTQMGNDKSIKCEQNLGHDTMYWYKQDSKKFLKIMFSYNNKELIINETVPNRFSPKSPDKAHLNLHINSLELGDSAVYFCASSDRNSEAFFGQGTRLTVV.

This clonotype was seen ten or more times. The chain couples TRBV7-2 to TRBJ2-2; no clear D gene. Trimming cost V 0 bases and J 5 bases, with 7 bases left between them. The V gene's germline CDR1 is SGHTA and CDR2 FQGNSA. This CDR3 has 14 amino acids. The CDR3 protein is CASSLAPRTGELFF. As DNA, the CDR3 is TGTGCCAGCAGCTTAGCACCCAGGACCGGGGAGCTGTTTTTT.

The chain uses TRBV12-3 or TRBV12-4 and TRBJ2-4; 7 positions match TRBD2. The V gene end was trimmed by 5 bases and the J gene end by 5 bases; junction bases not matched to a gene: 6. The CDR3 has 14 amino acids. CDR3 protein: CASSPRGDQNIQYF. The CDR3 DNA sequence: TGTGCCAGCAGTCCCCGGGGGGACCAAAACATTCAGTACTTC.

This clonotype was detected ten times or more. The chain uses TRBV7-9 and TRBJ2-3; TRBD1 is a possible D gene (6 bases). Per the germline V gene, CDR1 is SEHNR and CDR2 is FQNEAQ (reference sequence). The CDR3 spans 16 residues. The ends were cut back, 5 bases at V and 6 bases at J, with 21 bases in the middle. CDR3 residues: CASSRRTDWDVDTQYF. CDR3 DNA sequence: TGTGCCAGCAGCCGCCGGACAGATTGGGACGTGGATACGCAGTATTTT.

This chain uses TRBV5-5 with TRBJ1-1; no reliable D call. V was cut by 0 bases and J by 11 bases, with 11 bases left in between. The germline V gene encodes CDR1 SGHKS and CDR2 YYEKEE (reference sequence). The CDR3 covers 12 residues. The CDR3 DNA is TGTGCCAGCAGCTTGGCTGCGGAGAAGGCTTTCTTT. This sequence encodes CASSLAAEKAFF.

This clonotype has a handful of counts. The V call is TRBV7-9, the J call TRBJ1-1, with TRBD1 matching over 7 bases. The CDR3 runs 16 residues. The germline gives CDR1 SEHNR, CDR2 FQNEAQ (reference sequence). The ends lost 5 bases at V and 1 base at J; junction bases unmatched: 10. The chain's CDR3 is CASSARGLNPNTEAFF. Here the CDR3 DNA reads TGTGCCAGCAGCGCCAGGGGGTTAAATCCGAACACTGAAGCTTTCTTT.

In this sample, this clonotype turned up many times. The rearrangement joins TRBV9 to TRBJ2-7, with 12 bases lining up with TRBD2. Germline V gives CDR1 SGDLS, CDR2 YYNGEE. The V and J ends lost 0 bases and 3 bases, in that order; junction bases with no gene match: 4. CDR3 length: 16 amino acids. CDR3 residues: CASSVAPLAGGYEQYF. For the CDR3, the DNA is TGTGCCAGCAGCGTAGCGCCACTAGCGGGAGGCTACGAGCAGTACTTC.

The chain links TRBV6-5 to TRBJ2-3; D assignment may be TRBD1 or TRBD2 (6 bases each). From germline, CDR1 is MNHEY and CDR2 SVGAGI. V dropped 6 bases and J dropped 2 bases, with 24 bases sitting between them. The CDR3 totals 18 residues. The CDR3 DNA sequence: TGTGCCAGCAGGGAAGCCCTTAGACCGTCGGGGGCCACAGATACGCAGTATTTT. Translated, it gives CASREALRPSGATDTQYF.

Of note for this clonotype: This sequence may be a read error, since a much larger clone differs from it by one base. This rearrangement joins TRBV20-1 to TRBJ2-7; 9 positions match TRBD1. Germline assignment: CDR1 DFQATT and CDR2 SNEGSKA (reference sequence). The CDR3 length is 11 residues. The CDR3 coding sequence is TGCAGTGTTACAGGGGGCTACAAGCAGTACTTC. Translating gives CSVTGGYKQYF.

J is TRBJ1-2 and V is TRBV5-1; a weak D match, TRBD1 (5 bases). Trimming shortened V by 2 bases and J by 8 bases, and 16 bases separated the two germline ends. This CDR3 spans 14 amino acids. Germline CDR1 is SGHRS and CDR2 is YFSETQ. CDR3 in amino acids: CASSFVQAGDGYTF. The CDR3 nucleotides are TGCGCCAGCAGCTTTGTACAGGCCGGAGACGGCTACACCTTC.

The chain combines TRBV5-6 with TRBJ2-2; D not resolved. Germline V gene sequence: CDR1 SGHDT, CDR2 YYEEEE. Between the trimmed V and J ends, which lost 5 bases and 0 bases, there was a span of 14 bases. There are 16 residues in the CDR3. The DNA of the CDR3 is TGTGCCAGCAGTCCTTTCGTCAGAGCGAACACCGGGGAGCTGTTTTTT. This codes for CASSPFVRANTGELFF.

This clonotype was seen just once. V usage is TRBV6-6 and J usage is TRBJ2-4, with TRBD1 matching 8 bases. CDR1 is MNHNY and CDR2 is SVGAGI in the germline V gene (reference sequence). The CDR3 is 14 amino acids. The V segment lost 8 bases and the J segment 5 bases; nucleotides outside the gene matches: 8. This chain's CDR3 is CASRQGRLENIQYF. DNA for the CDR3: TGTGCCAGCCGACAGGGGAGGCTGGAAAACATTCAGTACTTC.

The chain employs TRBV7-6 and TRBJ1-3; TRBD1 agrees at 7 bases. The trim removed 5 bases at V and 0 bases at J, leaving 10 bases unmatched. This CDR3 has 17 residues. Germline loops: CDR1 SGHVS, CDR2 FNYEAQ. The CDR3 reads CASSPVPGQSSGNTIYF. The DNA of the CDR3 is TGTGCCAGCAGCCCGGTCCCGGGACAGAGCTCTGGAAACACCATATATTTT.